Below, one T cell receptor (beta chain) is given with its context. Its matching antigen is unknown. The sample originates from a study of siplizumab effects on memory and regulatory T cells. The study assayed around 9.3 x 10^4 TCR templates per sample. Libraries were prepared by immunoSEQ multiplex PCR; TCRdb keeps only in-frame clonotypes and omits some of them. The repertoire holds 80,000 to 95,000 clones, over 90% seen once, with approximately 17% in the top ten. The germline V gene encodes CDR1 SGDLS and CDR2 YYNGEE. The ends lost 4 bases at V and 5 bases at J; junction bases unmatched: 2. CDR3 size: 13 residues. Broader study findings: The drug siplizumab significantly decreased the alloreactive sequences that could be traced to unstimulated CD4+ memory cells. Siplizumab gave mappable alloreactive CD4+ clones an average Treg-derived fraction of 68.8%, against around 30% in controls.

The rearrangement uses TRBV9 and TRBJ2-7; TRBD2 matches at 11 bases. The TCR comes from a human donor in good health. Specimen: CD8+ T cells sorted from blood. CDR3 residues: CASSFSGGDEQYF. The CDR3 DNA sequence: TGTGCCAGCAGCTTTAGCGGGGGGGACGAGCAGTACTTC. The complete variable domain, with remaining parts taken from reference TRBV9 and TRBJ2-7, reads DSGVTQTPKHLITATGQRVTLRCSPRSGDLSVYWYQQSLDQGLQFLIQYYNGEERAKGNILERFSAQQFPDLHSELNLSSLELGDSALYFCASSFSGGDEQYFGPGTRLTVT.